This T cell receptor (beta chain) was profiled in a study of shared clonotypes between healthy human individuals. Study-wide points: Sampling included only blood; tissue repertoires likely differ. Donors were few, which limited the genetic and exposure-history diversity represented.

CD45RO-negative cells were positively selected for CCR7, leaving out terminally differentiated effector memory CD45RA+ cells. In the case of this clone: The antigen remains unidentified.

Measured with immunoSEQ multiplex PCR; TCRdb has only the in-frame clones, and not every one. The table has millions of clones, just under 95% seen once. Germline trimming cut 6 bases from V and 2 bases from J; bases unmatched to any gene: 10. This CDR3 contains 15 residues. Germline-derived CDR1 and CDR2 are ENHRY and SYGVKD. This chain uses TRBV10-3 with TRBJ2-7, with TRBD1 matching over 7 bases. The sequencing input was naive CD8+ T cells sorted from blood. The sequence came from a man aged 18 to 30 in good health. CDR3 loop: CAIRPTGYGAYEQYF. Here the CDR3 DNA reads TGTGCCATCAGGCCGACAGGGTATGGGGCCTACGAGCAGTACTTC.